Listed here are 26 T cell receptor beta chains from one sample, sequenced in a study of CD8 T cells in ankylosing spondylitis. These receptors' targets are unknown. TCRdb ran MiXCR on the 5' RACE reads and lists one entry per CDR3 protein. Of more than 600,000 distinct CDR3 sequences in the sample, 19% were seen once. Overall study results and limits: Seven to nine highly homologous variants made up a TCR beta motif that seemed to typify ankylosing spondylitis blood.

Sample: blood, either unsorted or a sorted T cell fraction (not recorded which). These receptor sequences come from a male donor with ankylosing spondylitis.

In its sample, this clonotype was seen a few times. V and J are TRBV4-1 and TRBJ2-7; tentatively, D is TRBD2 (6 bases). The length of the CDR3 is 14 residues. Per the germline V gene, CDR1 is MGHRA and CDR2 is YSYEKL. Trimming removed 1 base from V and 1 base from J, with 8 bases in between. Here the CDR3 DNA reads TGCGCCAGCAGCCAAGCGGGAGTGTCCTACGAGCAGTACTTC. Amino acid sequence: CASSQAGVSYEQYF.

The chain links TRBV10-3 to TRBJ1-1, with 9 positions matching TRBD1. J was trimmed by 4 bases and V by 5 bases; bases with no gene match: 5. Per the germline V gene, CDR1 is ENHRY and CDR2 is SYGVKD. This CDR3 is built from 14 residues. CDR3 bases: TGTGCCATCAGTACACAGGGGGCCGGCACTGAAGCTTTCTTT. Translation: CAISTQGAGTEAFF.

The chain joins TRBV28 to TRBJ1-4; D might be TRBD1 (5 bases). Germline V gives CDR1 MDHEN, CDR2 SYDVKM. The V and J ends lost 4 bases and 2 bases respectively, with 14 bases between them. The CDR3 length is 16 residues. CDR3 residues: CASSSNEGNTNEKLFF. CDR3 nucleotide sequence: TGTGCCAGCAGTTCAAACGAGGGGAACACTAATGAAAAACTGTTTTTT. The variable domain in full, with the rest retrieved from reference TRBV28 and TRBJ1-4, is DVKVTQSSRYLVKRTGEKVFLECVQDMDHENMFWYRQDPGLGLRLIYFSYDVKMKEKGDIPEGYSVSREKKERFSLILESASTNQTSMYLCASSSNEGNTNEKLFFGSGTQLSVL.

The genes are TRBV9 and TRBJ1-5; TRBD1 is a possible D gene (6 bases). V was clipped by 0 bases and J by 5 bases, with 12 bases between them. Per germline, CDR1 SGDLS and CDR2 YYNGEE. This CDR3 region has 15 residues. CDR3 protein: CASSVEGGPYQPQHF. DNA of the CDR3: TGTGCCAGCAGCGTAGAGGGGGGTCCTTATCAGCCCCAGCATTTT.

This clonotype appeared a single time. The CDR3 spells CASSLDDTRAGAEAFF. The CDR3 coding sequence is TGTGCCAGCAGCTTAGATGATACCAGGGCTGGGGCTGAAGCTTTCTTT. The rearrangement uses TRBV11-2 and TRBJ1-1; the D gene is possibly TRBD1 (5 bases). V lost 0 bases and J lost 6, with 17 bases in between. Germline V lookup: CDR1 SGHAT, CDR2 FQNNGV. The CDR3 has 16 amino acids.

At least ten counts were recorded for this clonotype. CDR3 nucleotides: TGCGCCAGCAGCTTGCCAACTCTGACGGGGACTGAAGCTTTCTTT. Amino acids: CASSLPTLTGTEAFF. This chain uses TRBV5-1 with TRBJ1-1; D call uncertain. Trimming stripped 1 base from V and 5 bases from J, with 15 bases between. Germline assignment: CDR1 SGHRS and CDR2 YFSETQ. The CDR3 loop spans 15 amino acids.

The rearrangement links TRBV4-3 to TRBJ2-1; 14 positions agree with TRBD2. The CDR3 is 15 amino acids. From germline, CDR1 is LGHNA and CDR2 YSLEER. V trimming: 2 bases; J trimming: 12 bases; junction bases outside the gene matches: 6. The CDR3 region is CASSQKGLAGDGQFF. DNA of the CDR3: TGCGCCAGCAGCCAAAAGGGACTAGCGGGAGATGGGCAGTTCTTC.

The V and J genes are TRBV3-1 and TRBJ2-1; D may be TRBD2 (6 bases). The CDR3 covers 16 residues. The V end lost 1 base, the J end lost 0 bases, and 10 bases lay between the germline ends. From germline, CDR1 is LGHDT and CDR2 YNNKEL (reference sequence). This CDR3 is CASSQGLATSYNEQFF. The CDR3 DNA reads as TGTGCCAGCAGCCAAGGGCTAGCGACCTCCTACAATGAGCAGTTCTTC.

The chain couples TRBV30 to TRBJ2-4, with D possibly being TRBD1 or TRBD2 (5 bases each). V lost 1 base, J lost 3 bases, and 10 bases lay in between. Germline CDR1 GTSNPN, CDR2 SVGIG (reference sequence). This CDR3 comprises 14 residues. CDR3 nucleotides: TGTGCCTGGAGTGACCGGGGCGGCAAAAACATTCAGTACTTC. This sequence encodes CAWSDRGGKNIQYF.

This clonotype was seen only a few times. CDR3 sequence: CSARGGGVHADTQYF. CDR3 DNA sequence: TGCAGTGCTAGAGGAGGGGGAGTCCACGCAGATACGCAGTATTTT. This rearrangement joins TRBV20-1 to TRBJ2-3, with D maybe TRBD1 (6 bases). Germline V CDR1 and CDR2: DFQATT, SNEGSKA (reference sequence). The CDR3 length is 15 residues. V was shortened by 1 base and J by 4 bases, with 15 bases between the two germline ends.

The rearrangement links TRBV5-6 to TRBJ1-2, with a tentative D call TRBD1 (6 bases). Germline CDR1 is SGHDT and CDR2 is YYEEEE. The CDR3 runs to 14 residues. Trimming took 5 bases from V and 3 from J, leaving 14 bases between them. CDR3 in DNA: TGTGCCAGCAGGAATACAGGGACGGACTATGGCTACACCTTC. Its translation is CASRNTGTDYGYTF.

This clonotype turned up a few times. The genes are TRBV7-9 and TRBJ1-2; 7 bases agree with TRBD1. This CDR3 is built from 15 residues. The junction had 5 bases not matched to a gene; V was cut back by 1 base and J by 3 bases. Germline V gene lookup returns CDR1 SEHNR and CDR2 FQNEAQ (reference sequence). DNA of the CDR3: TGTGCCAGCAGCTTAGGGGCAGGGGGACACTATGGCTACACCTTC. Residues: CASSLGAGGHYGYTF.

CDR3 sequence: CATSRDRLAGVGIDTQYF. CDR3 DNA sequence: TGTGCCACCAGCAGAGACCGACTAGCGGGAGTCGGTATAGATACGCAGTATTTT. The chain carries TRBV15 and TRBJ2-3; TRBD2 agrees at 12 bases. The V gene end was trimmed by 0 bases and the J gene end by 5 bases; junction bases not matched to a gene: 9. The V gene's germline CDR1 is LNHNV and CDR2 YYDKDF (reference sequence). The CDR3 consists of 18 residues.

A few counts support this clonotype. The CDR3 nucleotides are TGTGCCAGCAGTCGCGGCCCCACCGGGGAGCTGTTTTTT. Its protein is CASSRGPTGELFF. The chain combines TRBV12-3 or TRBV12-4 with TRBJ2-2; D gene ambiguous. The CDR3 has 13 amino acids. The V end lost 5 bases, the J end lost 4 bases, and 8 bases lay between the germline ends.

This chain links TRBV11-2 with TRBJ2-2; D unclear. This CDR3 contains 14 residues. Trimming stripped 4 bases from V and 3 bases from J, with 9 bases between. Germline V gene sequence: CDR1 SGHAT, CDR2 FQNNGV. The CDR3 protein is CASSSLEDTGELFF. CDR3 sequence (DNA): TGTGCCAGCAGCTCTCTTGAGGACACCGGGGAGCTGTTTTTT.

This clonotype has just a few counts. V usage is TRBV6-6 and J usage is TRBJ1-2; D remains ambiguous. CDR3 size: 12 residues. V was cut by 2 bases and J by 7 bases, with 8 bases left in between. Per the germline V gene, CDR1 is MNHNY and CDR2 is SVGAGI (reference sequence). The DNA of the CDR3 is TGTGCCAGCAGTTACGCGGACTCTGGCTACACCTTC. This encodes CASSYADSGYTF.

This chain joins TRBV11-3 and TRBJ1-1; D possibly corresponds to TRBD1 (5 bases). Germline V lookup: CDR1 SGHNT, CDR2 YENEEA. Trimming took off 5 bases at V and 4 bases at J, with 20 bases between the two ends. The CDR3 consists of 16 residues. The CDR3 nucleotides are TGTGCCAGCAGCCCCGGTGGGGCAAAGACGGGCACTGAAGCTTTCTTT. This gives the protein CASSPGGAKTGTEAFF.

This clonotype has ten or more counts. J is TRBJ2-1 and V is TRBV2, with D hard to call. The CDR3 is 18 amino acids. CDR1 SNHLY and CDR2 FYNNEI come from the germline V gene. V gave up 6 bases and J gave up 2 bases, with 23 bases separating them. The chain's CDR3 is CASRHWISGQETYNEQFF. The CDR3 region has the DNA TGTGCCAGCAGACATTGGATTAGTGGTCAAGAGACCTACAATGAGCAGTTCTTC.

The chain joins TRBV5-1 to TRBJ1-2; D is uncertain. The CDR3 is made up of 13 amino acids. Germline V lookup: CDR1 SGHRS, CDR2 YFSETQ. V was shortened by 4 bases and J by 2 bases, with 9 bases between the two germline ends. The DNA of the CDR3 is TGCGCCAGCAGCGGAGACGGAAACTATGGCTACACCTTC. Translating it yields CASSGDGNYGYTF.

This clonotype was observed a handful of times. The chain uses TRBV4-2 and TRBJ2-1; D is perhaps TRBD1 (5 bases). There are 15 residues in the CDR3. Germline V lookup: CDR1 LGHNA, CDR2 YNFKEQ. Trimming shortened V by 0 bases and J by 2 bases, and 8 bases separated the two germline ends. CDR3 nucleotide sequence: TGTGCCAGCAGCCAAGAGGACACTCCCTACAATGAGCAGTTCTTC. Its translation is CASSQEDTPYNEQFF.

In nucleotides, the CDR3 is TGTGCCAGTAGTATTCCCCGGTCTACTAATGAAAAACTGTTTTTT. It is translated as CASSIPRSTNEKLFF. The V and J genes are TRBV19 and TRBJ1-4; D is unclear. Germline V gives CDR1 LNHDA, CDR2 SQIVND (reference sequence). The CDR3 has 15 residues. The V gene lost 3 bases and the J gene lost 2 bases, with 10 bases spanning the gap.

This clonotype was seen at least ten times. The rearrangement uses TRBV12-3 or TRBV12-4 and TRBJ2-7; TRBD1 is a possible D gene (6 bases). The CDR3 is made up of 15 amino acids. Trimming took off 5 bases at V and 3 bases at J, with 17 bases between the two ends. CDR3 loop: CASSPRGPRGYEQYF. The CDR3 coding sequence is TGTGCCAGCAGTCCCCGTGGGCCCAGGGGCTACGAGCAGTACTTC.

This clonotype occurred a few times. The J gene is TRBJ1-4, the V gene TRBV15; tentative D call: TRBD1 (5 bases). Germline CDR1 LNHNV, CDR2 YYDKDF (reference sequence). V lost 5 bases, J lost 8 bases, and 21 bases lay in between. This CDR3 comprises 16 residues. The chain's CDR3 is CATSPEIGGFREKLFF. For the CDR3, the DNA is TGTGCCACCAGCCCAGAGATCGGGGGGTTCCGCGAAAAACTGTTTTTT.

This clonotype was found a few times. This chain joins TRBV10-3 and TRBJ1-5; D unclear. Trimming took off 2 bases at V and 4 bases at J, with 12 bases between the two ends. CDR3 length: 15 amino acids. CDR1 and CDR2 from the germline V gene are ENHRY and SYGVKD. The CDR3 protein is CAISEGMGINQPQHF. As DNA, the CDR3 is TGTGCCATCAGTGAGGGGATGGGGATTAATCAGCCCCAGCATTTT.

The chain combines TRBV5-1 with TRBJ2-1; 7 nucleotides line up with TRBD2. With V trimmed by 3 bases and J by 0 bases, 9 bases remained unmatched. The length of the CDR3 is 17 residues. The V gene's germline CDR1 is SGHRS and CDR2 YFSETQ. The CDR3 sequence: CASSSWGGLGSYNEQFF. CDR3 nucleotide sequence: TGCGCCAGCAGCTCTTGGGGAGGGTTGGGCTCCTACAATGAGCAGTTCTTC.

This clonotype showed up many times. The chain is built from TRBV5-1 and TRBJ2-7; 8 nucleotides agree with TRBD1. Per germline, CDR1 SGHRS and CDR2 YFSETQ. The length of the CDR3 is 15 residues. V was pared by 0 bases and J by 6 bases, with 8 bases of the junction left unmatched. The CDR3 nucleotides read TGCGCCAGCAGCTTGGGGGCAGGGGGCGCGTTCGAGCAGTACTTC. Translated: CASSLGAGGAFEQYF.